These 29 T cell receptor beta chains were all obtained from the same sample, sequenced in a study of blood T cell repertoires in COVID-19. Clones were sequenced by immunoSEQ multiplex PCR, and TCRdb holds only the in-frame ones, with some missing. The sample records around 310,000 clones, over 75% being singletons. Material for sequencing was PBMCs or T cells enriched from blood (not recorded which). These receptors all come from a man aged 30 to 45 who had recovered from COVID-19.

The chain couples TRBV28 to TRBJ1-5; TRBD1 agrees at 10 bases. Germline V lookup: CDR1 MDHEN, CDR2 SYDVKM. Losses at the gene ends were 5 bases for V and 7 bases for J; bases not matched to a gene: 8. The CDR3 runs to 15 residues. The CDR3 sequence: CASSGDRGTIQPQHF. The DNA of the CDR3 is TGTGCCAGCAGTGGGGACAGGGGAACGATCCAGCCCCAGCATTTT. Together with reference TRBV28 and TRBJ1-5, the CDR3 gives the full variable domain: DVKVTQSSRYLVKRTGEKVFLECVQDMDHENMFWYRQDPGLGLRLIYFSYDVKMKEKGDIPEGYSVSREKKERFSLILESASTNQTSMYLCASSGDRGTIQPQHFGDGTRLSIL.

The chain couples TRBV19 to TRBJ1-2; no clear D. The CDR3 consists of 12 residues. Trimming removed 5 bases at V and 7 bases at J, with 11 bases between. Germline V lookup: CDR1 LNHDA, CDR2 SQIVND (reference sequence). The CDR3 here is CASSLSGRGYTF. DNA for the CDR3: TGTGCCAGTAGTCTATCAGGTCGTGGCTACACCTTC.

The chain links TRBV2 to TRBJ2-5, with 7 nucleotides matching TRBD2. CDR3 length: 13 residues. Trimming removed 7 bases from V and 2 bases from J; junction bases left unmatched: 4. Germline V gene sequence: CDR1 SNHLY, CDR2 FYNNEI. The CDR3 here is CASIRDYQETQYF. The CDR3 DNA sequence: TGTGCCAGCATTCGGGACTATCAAGAGACCCAGTACTTC.

V gene TRBV5-1 combines with J gene TRBJ2-7, with 8 bases identical to TRBD1. The CDR3 totals 14 residues. V shed 6 bases, J shed 3 bases, and the junction held 8 bases outside the gene matches. Germline V lookup: CDR1 SGHRS, CDR2 YFSETQ. The CDR3 here is CASTGQGVDYEQYF. For the CDR3, the DNA is TGCGCCAGCACCGGACAGGGTGTGGACTACGAGCAGTACTTC.

Written as DNA, the CDR3 is TGTGCCAGCAGCTTAAGGGGACAGGGCTATCAGCCCCAGCATTTT. This gives the protein CASSLRGQGYQPQHF. V usage is TRBV7-7 and J usage is TRBJ1-5; TRBD1 aligns across 9 bases. J gave up 5 bases and V 2 bases, and 4 bases lay outside the gene matches. This CDR3 is 15 amino acids long. The germline gives CDR1 SSHAT, CDR2 FNYEAQ (reference sequence).

V and J are TRBV5-1 and TRBJ1-3; unclear D gene. The germline CDR1 and CDR2 sequences are SGHRS and YFSETQ. Trimming stripped 0 bases from V and 8 bases from J, with 15 bases between. The length of the CDR3 is 15 residues. The CDR3 region is CASSLGQVSLDTIYF. Here the CDR3 DNA reads TGCGCCAGCAGCTTGGGACAAGTCTCATTAGACACCATATATTTT.

This clone was seen only once. The V call is TRBV30, the J call TRBJ1-2, with D maybe TRBD1 (6 bases). The CDR3 extends over 13 amino acids. V was cut by 7 bases and J by 4 bases, with 16 bases left in between. Germline CDR1 is GTSNPN and CDR2 is SVGIG (reference sequence). DNA of the CDR3: TGTGCCTTTCAGGGAGGGGGAATCTATGGCTACACCTTC. This translates into CAFQGGGIYGYTF.

The CDR3 DNA is TGTGCCAGCAGCCGTAGCGGGGGTGACGAGCAGTACTTC. Encoded protein: CASSRSGGDEQYF. The chain employs TRBV7-9 and TRBJ2-7; 9 bases are a match to TRBD2. Trimming cost V 5 bases and J 5 bases; bases outside gene matches: 4. Germline V CDR1 and CDR2: SEHNR, FQNEAQ (reference sequence). This CDR3 is 13 amino acids long.

The genes are TRBV15 and TRBJ1-2, with 10 bases matching TRBD1. V lost 2 bases, J lost 3 bases, and 9 bases stayed unmatched. The CDR3 consists of 17 residues. The germline CDR1 and CDR2 sequences are LNHNV and YYDKDF (reference sequence). This CDR3 is CATSRPDRGPRDYGYTF. The CDR3 coding sequence is TGTGCCACCAGCAGACCTGACAGGGGGCCCCGCGACTATGGCTACACCTTC.

This clone has a single count. The chain carries TRBV19 and TRBJ2-7, with TRBD1 matching over 8 bases. This CDR3 is 16 amino acids long. CDR1 and CDR2 from the germline V gene are LNHDA and SQIVND (reference sequence). The ends lost 8 bases at V and 0 bases at J; junction bases unmatched: 12. CDR3 region: CASLHRDRPYSYEQYF. In DNA, the CDR3 is TGTGCCAGTCTTCACCGGGACAGGCCTTACTCCTACGAGCAGTACTTC.

The sample holds a few counts of this clone. The sample has other DNA sequences that encode this CDR3 too. V usage is TRBV5-1 and J usage is TRBJ2-7; TRBD1 agrees at 8 bases. The CDR3 totals 13 residues. With 4 bases clipped from V and 6 bases from J, the junction kept 6 bases outside the gene matches. Germline V gives CDR1 SGHRS, CDR2 YFSETQ. CDR3 sequence (DNA): TGCGCCAGCAGCCTAGGACAGGGAGGCGAGCAGTACTTC. Translated: CASSLGQGGEQYF.

The CDR3 here is CASSLEAGDWETQYF. For the CDR3, the DNA is TGCGCCAGCAGCTTGGAAGCGGGGGATTGGGAGACCCAGTACTTC. V gene TRBV5-1 combines with J gene TRBJ2-5; 8 bases map to TRBD2. Germline lookup yields CDR1 SGHRS and CDR2 YFSETQ. This CDR3 is 15 amino acids long. V dropped 0 bases and J dropped 5; count of bases not matched to a gene: 6.

This chain links TRBV2 with TRBJ1-1; D unresolved. The V gene's germline CDR1 is SNHLY and CDR2 FYNNEI. The CDR3 totals 15 residues. V was trimmed by 7 bases and J by 0 bases, leaving 15 bases between them. CDR3 nucleotides: TGTGCCAGCACCTACGGTGGAGTCATGAACACTGAAGCTTTCTTT. Amino acids: CASTYGGVMNTEAFF.

The V and J genes are TRBV7-9 and TRBJ1-4; TRBD1 matches 9 bases. The CDR3 covers 17 residues. The germline CDR1 and CDR2 sequences are SEHNR and FQNEAQ (reference sequence). Trimming cost V 5 bases and J 3 bases; bases outside gene matches: 10. The chain's CDR3 is CASSLRTGDGPNEKLFF. CDR3 bases: TGTGCCAGCAGCCTCAGGACAGGGGATGGGCCTAATGAAAAACTGTTTTTT.

The DNA of the CDR3 is TGCGCCAGCAGCTTGGCAGGGGAGGGACGCGGCTACACCTTC. Encoded protein: CASSLAGEGRGYTF. The chain couples TRBV5-1 to TRBJ1-2; tentatively, D is TRBD1 (6 bases). The CDR3 covers 14 residues. Per germline, CDR1 SGHRS and CDR2 YFSETQ. Between the trimmed V and J ends, which lost 0 bases and 8 bases, there was a span of 14 bases. Full variable domain (remainder filled in from reference TRBV5-1 and TRBJ1-2): KAGVTQTPRYLIKTRGQQVTLSCSPISGHRSVSWYQQTPGQGLQFLFEYFSETQRNKGNFPGRFSGRQFSNSRSEMNVSTLELGDSALYLCASSLAGEGRGYTFGSGTRLTVV.

As to this clone: The junction differs from germline at one of its ends, possibly a read error. This chain joins TRBV3-1 (or the pseudogene TRBV3-2) and TRBJ2-4; TRBD1 matches at 9 bases. Germline lookup yields CDR1 LGHDT and CDR2 YNNKEL (reference sequence). This CDR3 is built from 15 residues. The chain's CDR3 is CASSQWTGAENIQYF. DNA of the CDR3: TGTGCCAGCAGCCAGTGGACAGGGGCCGAAAATATTCAGTACTTC.

The chain has TRBV18 and TRBJ1-4; 12 bases match TRBD1. This CDR3 region has 15 residues. The V and J ends lost 3 bases and 7 bases, in that order; junction bases with no gene match: 3. CDR1 is KGHSH and CDR2 is LQKENI in the germline V gene. The CDR3 DNA reads as TGTGCCAGCTCACCCGGGACAGGGGGCGGTGAAAAACTGTTTTTT. Translation: CASSPGTGGGEKLFF.

This clone showed up just once. The J gene is TRBJ1-6, the V gene TRBV5-1; no firm D call. Germline values: CDR1 SGHRS, CDR2 YFSETQ. The CDR3 runs 13 residues. Trimming left V 4 bases short and J 7 bases short, with 9 bases between. The CDR3 DNA reads TGCGCCAGCAGCCTGACGACAAATTCACCCCTCCACTTT. It translates to CASSLTTNSPLHF.

The gene calls are TRBV5-6 and TRBJ1-2; 10 nucleotides line up with TRBD1. V lost 2 bases to trimming and J lost 7 bases; unmatched junction nucleotides: 8. The germline V gene has CDR1 SGHDT and CDR2 YYEEEE. The CDR3 is 15 amino acids. The chain's CDR3 is CASSFKSGTGVGYTF. The CDR3 DNA reads as TGTGCCAGCAGCTTTAAATCCGGGACAGGGGTTGGCTACACCTTC. Variable domain in full (rest from reference TRBV5-6 and TRBJ1-2): DAGVTQSPTHLIKTRGQQVTLRCSPKSGHDTVSWYQQALGQGPQFIFQYYEEEERQRGNFPDRFSGHQFPNYSSELNVNALLLGDSALYLCASSFKSGTGVGYTFGSGTRLTVV.

V usage is TRBV5-4 and J usage is TRBJ1-2; 7 positions agree with TRBD1. V shed 0 bases and J 4 bases; nucleotides not matched to a gene: 6. In germline, CDR1 is SGHNT, CDR2 YYREEE (reference sequence). CDR3 length: 15 amino acids. CDR3: CASSLGGQYTYGYTF. The CDR3 region has the DNA TGTGCCAGCAGCTTGGGGGGACAGTATACCTATGGCTACACCTTC.

The V and J genes are TRBV28 and TRBJ1-1, with D unclear. Germline V gives CDR1 MDHEN, CDR2 SYDVKM. This CDR3 region has 13 residues. V dropped 9 bases and J dropped 0 bases, with 11 bases sitting between them. CDR3 sequence (DNA): TGTGCCAGACCCGCGGGAATGAACACTGAAGCTTTCTTT. This encodes CARPAGMNTEAFF.

V gene TRBV4-1 combines with J gene TRBJ2-3; the match to TRBD2 covers 7 bases. The CDR3 is 13 residues long. J lost 15 bases, V lost 4 bases, and 13 bases had no gene match. Germline V gene sequence: CDR1 MGHRA, CDR2 YSYEKL. The CDR3 bases are TGCGCCAGCAGCCCCTGGGAGGGCCCCGGACCTTATTTT. Translating it yields CASSPWEGPGPYF.

V usage is TRBV2 and J usage is TRBJ2-7; 10 bases align to TRBD2. From germline, CDR1 is SNHLY and CDR2 FYNNEI. V lost 4 bases and J lost 2; bases outside the gene matches: 8. The CDR3 consists of 16 residues. CDR3 in amino acids: CASSGPSGGFPYEQYF. CDR3 coding DNA: TGTGCCAGCAGTGGACCTAGCGGGGGATTCCCCTACGAGCAGTACTTC.

The chain has TRBV7-6 and TRBJ1-4; D remains unclear. This CDR3 is 19 amino acids long. Looked up from germline, CDR1 is SGHVS and CDR2 is FNYEAQ. V was trimmed by 0 bases and J by 7 bases, leaving 24 bases between them. The chain's CDR3 is CASSLASRFPGDGGEKLFF. DNA for the CDR3: TGTGCCAGCAGCTTAGCGAGTAGGTTTCCGGGAGATGGAGGTGAAAAACTGTTTTTT.

V and J are TRBV12-3 or TRBV12-4 and TRBJ2-4; D is unclear. The CDR3 is 13 residues long. The ends were cut back, 2 bases at V and 13 bases at J, with 15 bases in the middle. The DNA for the CDR3 is TGTGCCAGCAGTTTATCAGTGGTTCTCATCCAGTACTTC. Protein sequence: CASSLSVVLIQYF.

J is TRBJ2-3 and V is TRBV19; 8 positions agree with TRBD2. V was clipped by 5 bases and J by 6 bases; unmatched bases: 7. Germline values: CDR1 LNHDA, CDR2 SQIVND (reference sequence). This CDR3 spans 14 amino acids. This chain's CDR3 is CASSPRGAGDTQYF. The CDR3 DNA sequence: TGTGCCAGTAGTCCGCGGGGGGCAGGGGATACGCAGTATTTT.

The count of this clone is one. The chain has TRBV7-9 and TRBJ2-1, with 11 bases aligning to TRBD2. This CDR3 spans 16 amino acids. Trimming at V came to 4 bases and at J to 4 bases, leaving 6 bases not matched to a gene. CDR1 SEHNR and CDR2 FQNEAQ come from the germline V gene (reference sequence). The CDR3 DNA is TGTGCCAGCAGCTCCGAACTAGCGGGAGTATACAATGAGCAGTTCTTC. Translating it yields CASSSELAGVYNEQFF.

This rearrangement joins TRBV6-4 to TRBJ2-1, with 11 bases aligning to TRBD1. The germline gives CDR1 MRHNA, CDR2 SNTAGT. Trimming at V came to 3 bases and at J to 8 bases, leaving 6 bases not matched to a gene. This CDR3 spans 15 amino acids. The chain's CDR3 is CASSEDRGRFYEQFF. CDR3 coding DNA: TGTGCCAGCAGTGAGGACAGGGGGCGCTTCTATGAGCAGTTCTTC.

The chain is built from TRBV3-1 (or the pseudogene TRBV3-2) and TRBJ1-1, with D tentatively TRBD1 (5 bases). V was clipped by 7 bases and J by 4 bases, with 10 bases between them. Per the germline V gene, CDR1 is LGHDT and CDR2 is YNNKEL (reference sequence). The CDR3 has 12 residues. Written as DNA, the CDR3 is TGTGCCAGCACTCAAAGGGGCACTGAAGCTTTCTTT. Its translation is CASTQRGTEAFF.